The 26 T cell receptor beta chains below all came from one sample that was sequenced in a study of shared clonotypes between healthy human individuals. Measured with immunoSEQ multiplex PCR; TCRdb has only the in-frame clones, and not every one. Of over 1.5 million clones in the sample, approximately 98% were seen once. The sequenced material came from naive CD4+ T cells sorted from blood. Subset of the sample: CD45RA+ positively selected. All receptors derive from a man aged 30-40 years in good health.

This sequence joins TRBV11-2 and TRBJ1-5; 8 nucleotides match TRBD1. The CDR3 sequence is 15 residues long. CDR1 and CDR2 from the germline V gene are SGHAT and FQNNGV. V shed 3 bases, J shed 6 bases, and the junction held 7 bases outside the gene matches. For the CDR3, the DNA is TGTGCCAGCAGCTTGGGACAGGTACGCACTCAGCCCCAGCATTTT. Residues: CASSLGQVRTQPQHF.

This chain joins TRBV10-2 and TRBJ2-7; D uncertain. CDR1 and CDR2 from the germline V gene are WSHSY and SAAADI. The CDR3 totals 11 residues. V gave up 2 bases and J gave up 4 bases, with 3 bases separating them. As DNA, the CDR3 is TGCGCCAGCAGTGAGAGATACGAGCAGTACTTC. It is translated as CASSERYEQYF.

CDR3 DNA sequence: TGTGCCAGCAGCTTAATTAGTAGCGGGAGGGTCAATGAGCAGTTCTTC. It codes for CASSLISSGRVNEQFF. The chain has TRBV7-3 and TRBJ2-1, with 11 bases matching TRBD2. The CDR3 has 16 residues. The V gene end was trimmed by 1 base and the J gene end by 6 bases; junction bases not matched to a gene: 5. Germline assignment: CDR1 SGHTA and CDR2 FQGTGA. Together with reference TRBV7-3 and TRBJ2-1, the CDR3 gives the full variable domain: GAGVSQTPSNKVTEKGKYVELRCDPISGHTALYWYRQSLGQGPEFLIYFQGTGAADDSGLPNDRFFAVRPEGSVSTLKIQRTERGDSAVYLCASSLISSGRVNEQFFGPGTRLTVL.

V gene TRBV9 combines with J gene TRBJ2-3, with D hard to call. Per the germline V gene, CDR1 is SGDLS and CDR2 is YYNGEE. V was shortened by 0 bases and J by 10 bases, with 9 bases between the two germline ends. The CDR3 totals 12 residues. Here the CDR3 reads CASSVGVNAQYF. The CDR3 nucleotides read TGTGCCAGCAGCGTAGGAGTTAATGCGCAGTATTTT.

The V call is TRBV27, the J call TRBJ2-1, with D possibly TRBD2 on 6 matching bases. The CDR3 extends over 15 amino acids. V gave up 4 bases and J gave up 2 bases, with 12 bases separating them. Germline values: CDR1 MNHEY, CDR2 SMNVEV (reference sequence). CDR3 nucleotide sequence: TGTGCCAGCAGTTCGACTAGACAAGCCTACAATGAGCAGTTCTTC. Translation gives CASSSTRQAYNEQFF.

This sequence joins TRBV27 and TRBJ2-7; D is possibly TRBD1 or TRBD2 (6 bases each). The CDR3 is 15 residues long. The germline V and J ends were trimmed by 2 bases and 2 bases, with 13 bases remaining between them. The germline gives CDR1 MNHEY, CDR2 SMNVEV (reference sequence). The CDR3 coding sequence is TGTGCCAGCAGTTTAGGGGGGCCACCTCCCTACGAGCAGTACTTC. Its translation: CASSLGGPPPYEQYF.

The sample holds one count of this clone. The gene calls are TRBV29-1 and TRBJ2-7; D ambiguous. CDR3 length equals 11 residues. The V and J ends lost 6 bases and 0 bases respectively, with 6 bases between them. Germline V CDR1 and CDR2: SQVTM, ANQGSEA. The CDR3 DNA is TGCAGCGTCGCTAGCTCCTACGAGCAGTACTTC. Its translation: CSVASSYEQYF.

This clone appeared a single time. The CDR3 DNA reads as TGTGCCAGCAGCTGGACTAGCGGGAGAGAGACCCAGTACTTC. Its protein product is CASSWTSGRETQYF. The chain recombines TRBV6-5 with TRBJ2-5, with TRBD2 matching 13 bases. This CDR3 has 14 residues. The germline V gene has CDR1 MNHEY and CDR2 SVGAGI. V shed 6 bases, J shed 4 bases, and the junction held 2 bases outside the gene matches.

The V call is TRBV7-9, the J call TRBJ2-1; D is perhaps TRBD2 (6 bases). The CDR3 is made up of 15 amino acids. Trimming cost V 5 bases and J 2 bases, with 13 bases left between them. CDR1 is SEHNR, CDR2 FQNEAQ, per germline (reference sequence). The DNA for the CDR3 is TGTGCCAGCAGCGCCATCGGGAGCCCCTACAATGAGCAGTTCTTC. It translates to CASSAIGSPYNEQFF.

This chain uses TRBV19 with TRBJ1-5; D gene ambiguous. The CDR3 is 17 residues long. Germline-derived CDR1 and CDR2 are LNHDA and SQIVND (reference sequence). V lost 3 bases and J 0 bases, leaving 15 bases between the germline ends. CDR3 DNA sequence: TGTGCCAGTAGTATTTACCCGCAGTTAAATAGCAATCAGCCCCAGCATTTT. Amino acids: CASSIYPQLNSNQPQHF.

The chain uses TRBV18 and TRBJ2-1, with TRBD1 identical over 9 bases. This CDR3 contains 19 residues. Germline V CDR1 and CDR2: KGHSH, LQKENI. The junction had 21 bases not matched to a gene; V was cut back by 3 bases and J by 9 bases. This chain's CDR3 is CASSPLRPPGQGVISEQFF. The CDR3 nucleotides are TGTGCCAGCTCACCGCTACGTCCTCCGGGACAGGGTGTTATCAGTGAGCAGTTCTTC.

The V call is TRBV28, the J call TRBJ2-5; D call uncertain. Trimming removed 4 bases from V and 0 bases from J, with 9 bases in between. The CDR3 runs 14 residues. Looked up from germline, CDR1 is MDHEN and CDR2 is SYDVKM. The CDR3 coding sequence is TGTGCCAGCAGTTACTTGGGGTACCAAGAGACCCAGTACTTC. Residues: CASSYLGYQETQYF.

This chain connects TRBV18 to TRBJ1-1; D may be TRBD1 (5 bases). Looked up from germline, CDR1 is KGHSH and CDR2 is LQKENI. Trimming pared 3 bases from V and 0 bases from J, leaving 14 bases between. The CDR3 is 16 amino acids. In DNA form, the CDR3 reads TGTGCCAGCTCACCGAGGGACGGTCCTTTGAACACTGAAGCTTTCTTT. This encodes CASSPRDGPLNTEAFF.

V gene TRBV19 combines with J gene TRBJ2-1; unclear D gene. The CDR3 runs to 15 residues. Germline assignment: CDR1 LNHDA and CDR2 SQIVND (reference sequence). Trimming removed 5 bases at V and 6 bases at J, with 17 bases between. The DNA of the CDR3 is TGTGCCAGTAGTCCCGGGTCAGTCTTTCGCAATGAGCAGTTCTTC. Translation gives CASSPGSVFRNEQFF.

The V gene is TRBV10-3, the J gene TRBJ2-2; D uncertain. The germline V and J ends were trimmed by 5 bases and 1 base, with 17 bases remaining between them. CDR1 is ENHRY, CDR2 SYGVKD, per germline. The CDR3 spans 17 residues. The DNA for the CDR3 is TGTGCCATCAGTCACCCACCGGGCCAGAGGAACACCGGGGAGCTGTTTTTT. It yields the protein CAISHPPGQRNTGELFF.

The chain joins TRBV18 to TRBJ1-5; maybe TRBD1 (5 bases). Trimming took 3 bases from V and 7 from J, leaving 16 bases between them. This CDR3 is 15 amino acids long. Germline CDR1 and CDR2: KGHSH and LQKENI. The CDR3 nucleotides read TGTGCCAGCTCACCCATACACAGAGAGGGGCAGCCCCAGCATTTT. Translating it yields CASSPIHREGQPQHF.

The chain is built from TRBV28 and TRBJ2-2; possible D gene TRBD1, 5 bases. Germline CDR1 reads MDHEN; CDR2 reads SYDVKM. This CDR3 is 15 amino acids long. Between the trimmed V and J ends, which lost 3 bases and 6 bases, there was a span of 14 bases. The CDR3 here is CASSLAQGLPGELFF. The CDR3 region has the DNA TGTGCCAGCAGTTTGGCGCAGGGTCTCCCCGGGGAGCTGTTTTTT.

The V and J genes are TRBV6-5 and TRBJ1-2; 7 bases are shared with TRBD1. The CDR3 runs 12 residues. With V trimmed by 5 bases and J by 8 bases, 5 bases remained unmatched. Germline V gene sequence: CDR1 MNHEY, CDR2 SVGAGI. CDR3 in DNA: TGTGCCAGCAGTCCCCGACAGGGCGGCTACACCTTC. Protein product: CASSPRQGGYTF.

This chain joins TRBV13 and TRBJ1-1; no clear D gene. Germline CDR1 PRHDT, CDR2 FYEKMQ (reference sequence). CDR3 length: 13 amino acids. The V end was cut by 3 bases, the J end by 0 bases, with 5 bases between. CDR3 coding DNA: TGTGCCAGCAGCTTCGACGTGAACACTGAAGCTTTCTTT. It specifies CASSFDVNTEAFF.

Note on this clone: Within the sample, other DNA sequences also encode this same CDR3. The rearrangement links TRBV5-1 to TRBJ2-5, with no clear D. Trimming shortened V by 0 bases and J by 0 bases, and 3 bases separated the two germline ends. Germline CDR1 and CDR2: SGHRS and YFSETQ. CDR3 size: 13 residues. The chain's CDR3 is CASSLGYQETQYF. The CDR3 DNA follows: TGCGCCAGCAGCTTGGGGTACCAAGAGACCCAGTACTTC.

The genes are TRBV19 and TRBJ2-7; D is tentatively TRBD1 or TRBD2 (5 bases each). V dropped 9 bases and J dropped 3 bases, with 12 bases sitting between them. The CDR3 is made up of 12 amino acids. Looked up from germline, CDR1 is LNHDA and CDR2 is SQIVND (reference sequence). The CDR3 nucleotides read TGTGCCAGCCGGGACCGATTCTACGAGCAGTACTTC. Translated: CASRDRFYEQYF. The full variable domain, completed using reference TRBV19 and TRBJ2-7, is DGGITQSPKYLFRKEGQNVTLSCEQNLNHDAMYWYRQDPGQGLRLIYYSQIVNDFQKGDIAEGYSVSREKKESFPLTVTSAQKNPTAFYLCASRDRFYEQYFGPGTRLTVT.

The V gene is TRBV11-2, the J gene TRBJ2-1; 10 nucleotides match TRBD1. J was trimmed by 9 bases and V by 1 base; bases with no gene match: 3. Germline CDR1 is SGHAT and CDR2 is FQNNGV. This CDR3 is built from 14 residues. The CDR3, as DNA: TGTGCCAGCAGCTTAGGGGACAGGGGTCGTGAGCAGTTCTTC. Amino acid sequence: CASSLGDRGREQFF. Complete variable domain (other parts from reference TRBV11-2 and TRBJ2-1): EAGVAQSPRYKIIEKRQSVAFWCNPISGHATLYWYQQILGQGPKLLIQFQNNGVVDDSQLPKDRFSAERLKGVDSTLKIQPAKLEDSAVYLCASSLGDRGREQFFGPGTRLTVL.

The CDR3 loop reads CASSFSDRYQETQYF. CDR3 in DNA: TGCGCCAGCAGCTTTTCCGACAGGTACCAAGAGACCCAGTACTTC. The genes are TRBV5-1 and TRBJ2-5; TRBD1 might be the D (6 bases). Germline assignment: CDR1 SGHRS and CDR2 YFSETQ. This CDR3 is built from 15 residues. V dropped 2 bases and J dropped 0 bases, with 11 bases sitting between them.

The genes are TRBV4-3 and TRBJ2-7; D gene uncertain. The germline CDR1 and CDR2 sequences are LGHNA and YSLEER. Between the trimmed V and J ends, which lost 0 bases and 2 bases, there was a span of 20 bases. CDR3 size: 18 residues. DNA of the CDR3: TGCGCCAGCAGCCAAGAAGGCGGCCTCGTAGGAAGCACCTACGAGCAGTACTTC. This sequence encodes CASSQEGGLVGSTYEQYF.

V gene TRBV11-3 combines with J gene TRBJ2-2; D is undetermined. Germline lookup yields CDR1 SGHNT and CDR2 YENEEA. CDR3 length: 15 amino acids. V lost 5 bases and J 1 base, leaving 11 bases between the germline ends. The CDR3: CASSPSGLNTGELFF. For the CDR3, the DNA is TGTGCCAGCAGCCCATCCGGATTGAACACCGGGGAGCTGTTTTTT.

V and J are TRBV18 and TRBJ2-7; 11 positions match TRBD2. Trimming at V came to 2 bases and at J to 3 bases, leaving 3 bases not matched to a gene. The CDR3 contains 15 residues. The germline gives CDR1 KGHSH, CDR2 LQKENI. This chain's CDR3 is CASSPGTSGGYEQYF. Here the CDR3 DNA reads TGTGCCAGCTCACCAGGGACTAGCGGTGGCTACGAGCAGTACTTC.